One sample yielded the 24 T cell receptor beta chains listed below, sequenced in a study of PD-1 blockade in mismatch repair-deficient tumors. Profiling relied on immunoSEQ multiplex PCR, and the TCRdb table lists in-frame clones only, not all of them. The data show under 95,000 clones, roughly 80% seen once. The source material was peripheral blood, sampled 44 weeks after starting pembrolizumab. The receptors here all came from an adult with mismatch repair-deficient cancer.

The CDR3 region is CASSLVAGVNEQFF. The DNA of the CDR3 is TGTGCCAGCAGCCTAGTGGCGGGAGTTAATGAGCAGTTCTTC. V usage is TRBV7-9 and J usage is TRBJ2-1; TRBD2 matches 7 bases. V lost 5 bases, J lost 7 bases, and 8 bases stayed unmatched. Germline values: CDR1 SEHNR, CDR2 FQNEAQ (reference sequence). The CDR3 is 14 residues long.

This clone was found once. The chain is built from TRBV28 and TRBJ2-5; D uncertain. The V end lost 7 bases, the J end lost 5 bases, and 11 bases lay between the germline ends. The germline V gene encodes CDR1 MDHEN and CDR2 SYDVKM. The CDR3 sequence is 12 residues long. CDR3 in DNA: TGTGCCAGCAAGGCCATACGGGAGACCCAGTACTTC. Amino acid sequence: CASKAIRETQYF.

The chain joins TRBV7-2 to TRBJ2-5; TRBD2 might be the D (5 bases). CDR3 length: 14 amino acids. The V and J ends lost 7 bases and 4 bases respectively, with 16 bases between them. CDR1 SGHTA and CDR2 FQGNSA come from the germline V gene. The CDR3 loop reads CASNHERGRETQYF. The CDR3 DNA reads TGTGCCAGCAATCACGAGAGAGGGCGAGAGACCCAGTACTTC.

CDR3 amino acids: CAISAGREGTEAFF. CDR3 coding DNA: TGTGCCATCAGTGCAGGCAGGGAAGGGACTGAAGCTTTCTTT. This chain links TRBV10-3 with TRBJ1-1, with D possibly being TRBD1 (5 bases). The CDR3 is 14 residues long. V gave up 4 bases and J gave up 5 bases, with 14 bases separating them. Germline loops: CDR1 ENHRY, CDR2 SYGVKD.

The V and J genes are TRBV27 and TRBJ1-1; perhaps TRBD1 as D (5 bases). This CDR3 has 14 amino acids. Trimming removed 3 bases at V and 3 bases at J, with 11 bases between. CDR1 and CDR2 from the germline V gene are MNHEY and SMNVEV (reference sequence). CDR3 DNA sequence: TGTGCCAGCAGTTTCAGGAGGGGCGACACTGAAGCTTTCTTT. Its translation is CASSFRRGDTEAFF.

Details on this clone: A junction end diverges from the germline sequence, so it may reflect a read error. The rearrangement links TRBV6-5 to TRBJ2-7; TRBD1 might be the D (6 bases). This CDR3 spans 14 amino acids. Germline-derived CDR1 and CDR2 are MNHEY and SVGAGI. CDR3 protein: CASSDLDSSHEQYF. The DNA for the CDR3 is TGTGCCAGCAGTGACCTGGACAGCTCCCACGAGCAGTACTTC.

The chain links TRBV15 to TRBJ1-5; D not resolved. V lost 0 bases to trimming and J lost 3 bases, with 6 bases between them. The CDR3 covers 14 residues. From germline, CDR1 is LNHNV and CDR2 YYDKDF (reference sequence). DNA for the CDR3: TGTGCCACCAGCAGAGATAGGATCAATCAGCCCCAGCATTTT. It yields the protein CATSRDRINQPQHF.

The chain is built from TRBV5-1 and TRBJ1-4; a possible D gene is TRBD1 (5 bases). The germline CDR1 and CDR2 sequences are SGHRS and YFSETQ. This CDR3 contains 14 residues. Trimming pared 4 bases from V and 5 bases from J, leaving 12 bases between. CDR3 sequence reads: CASSPGHENEKLFF. The DNA for the CDR3 is TGCGCCAGCAGCCCAGGACACGAAAATGAAAAACTGTTTTTT.

The chain carries TRBV4-3 and TRBJ1-3, with D hard to call. The CDR3 is 17 amino acids. Germline V CDR1 and CDR2: LGHNA, YSLEER. V lost 0 bases and J 0 bases, leaving 12 bases between the germline ends. CDR3 loop: CASSQDYSVYSGNTIYF. The CDR3 region has the DNA TGCGCCAGCAGCCAAGATTATTCGGTCTACTCTGGAAACACCATATATTTT.

This clone was seen once. This sequence joins TRBV5-1 and TRBJ1-1; D is possibly TRBD1 (5 bases). This CDR3 has 15 residues. The germline gives CDR1 SGHRS, CDR2 YFSETQ. Trimming removed 1 base at V and 1 base at J, with 11 bases between. CDR3 DNA: TGCGCCAGCAGCTTGCGCTTAGGGACGAACACTGAAGCTTTCTTT. Encoded protein: CASSLRLGTNTEAFF.

The chain recombines TRBV7-3 with TRBJ2-7; the D is unclear. CDR1 is SGHTA, CDR2 FQGTGA, per germline. CDR3 length: 16 residues. The V end was cut by 5 bases, the J end by 0 bases, with 17 bases between. The CDR3 DNA sequence: TGTGCCAGCAGCCCTTATCCTGTCGTGAGCTCCTACGAGCAGTACTTC. Amino acids: CASSPYPVVSSYEQYF.

This clone was counted once. In DNA, the CDR3 is TGTGCCAGCAGCCCTCAAGGGGGCGCGGGCTATGGCTACACCTTC. This gives the protein CASSPQGGAGYGYTF. The chain links TRBV9 to TRBJ1-2; TRBD1 aligns across 7 bases. Germline assignment: CDR1 SGDLS and CDR2 YYNGEE. This CDR3 is built from 15 residues. V dropped 4 bases and J dropped 4; count of bases not matched to a gene: 10.

The chain is built from TRBV5-1 and TRBJ1-5, with D tentatively TRBD1 (5 bases). Germline V lookup: CDR1 SGHRS, CDR2 YFSETQ. This CDR3 has 15 residues. Trimming stripped 0 bases from V and 0 bases from J, with 7 bases between. CDR3 residues: CASSLGQYSNQPQHF. CDR3 bases: TGCGCCAGCAGCTTGGGACAGTATAGCAATCAGCCCCAGCATTTT.

This clone was counted between two and nine times. The chain is built from TRBV19 and TRBJ1-1; D is ambiguous. The CDR3 has 14 residues. From germline, CDR1 is LNHDA and CDR2 SQIVND (reference sequence). V was cut by 3 bases and J by 1 base, with 9 bases left in between. CDR3 in DNA: TGTGCCAGTAGTATGCGCAGAGAGAACACTGAAGCTTTCTTT. It specifies CASSMRRENTEAFF.

V is TRBV27 and J is TRBJ2-3, with no clear D. CDR3 length equals 17 residues. V lost 1 base and J lost 1, with 15 bases in between. In germline, CDR1 is MNHEY, CDR2 SMNVEV (reference sequence). The CDR3 DNA follows: TGTGCCAGCAGTTTATTCCGAGTCCCCGCTGGCACAGATACGCAGTATTTT. Translation: CASSLFRVPAGTDTQYF.

The CDR3: CASSWPGLEYNEQFF. Written as DNA, the CDR3 is TGTGCCAGCAGTTGGCCGGGACTGGAATACAATGAGCAGTTCTTC. V gene TRBV6-6 combines with J gene TRBJ2-1, with a possible D match to TRBD2 (6 bases). The CDR3 spans 15 residues. Germline CDR1 reads MNHNY; CDR2 reads SVGAGI (reference sequence). With 4 bases removed from V and 4 bases from J, the gap between germline ends came to 14 bases.

The gene calls are TRBV5-5 and TRBJ1-1; D is ambiguous. V was cut by 4 bases and J by 0 bases, with 10 bases left in between. CDR1 is SGHKS and CDR2 is YYEKEE in the germline V gene (reference sequence). The CDR3 length is 14 residues. CDR3 bases: TGTGCCAGCAGCCCCCGAGCACTGAACACTGAAGCTTTCTTT. Translation: CASSPRALNTEAFF.

The chain couples TRBV29-1 to TRBJ2-1, with 9 positions matching TRBD2. Germline lookup yields CDR1 SQVTM and CDR2 ANQGSEA. V was pared by 3 bases and J by 7 bases, with 4 bases of the junction left unmatched. The CDR3 totals 13 residues. The CDR3 region has the DNA TGCAGCGTTGATACTAGCGGGCTAAATGAGCAGTTCTTC. Translation: CSVDTSGLNEQFF.

This clone was recorded a few times. V usage is TRBV7-3 and J usage is TRBJ2-7; the match to TRBD2 covers 12 bases. The CDR3 sequence is 14 residues long. Germline-derived CDR1 and CDR2 are SGHTA and FQGTGA. Germline trimming cut 5 bases from V and 6 bases from J; bases unmatched to any gene: 5. The CDR3 region has the DNA TGTGCCAGCAGCCCGACTAGCGGGAGTACCGAGCAGTACTTC. Encoded protein: CASSPTSGSTEQYF.

The chain couples TRBV2 to TRBJ1-5, with D perhaps TRBD1 (5 bases). This CDR3 contains 16 residues. Germline-derived CDR1 and CDR2 are SNHLY and FYNNEI. With 5 bases removed from V and 2 bases from J, the gap between germline ends came to 16 bases. The CDR3 sequence is CASSIRQRGGNQPQHF. CDR3 DNA: TGTGCCAGCAGTATCCGACAGAGGGGTGGCAATCAGCCCCAGCATTTT.

The chain joins TRBV5-1 to TRBJ2-2; D is possibly TRBD1 or TRBD2 (5 bases each). The CDR3 runs 17 residues. V lost 1 base and J 4 bases, leaving 17 bases between the germline ends. Germline loops: CDR1 SGHRS, CDR2 YFSETQ. The CDR3 spells CASSLLSGPRGTGELFF. DNA for the CDR3: TGCGCCAGCAGCTTGTTGTCGGGGCCACGGGGCACCGGGGAGCTGTTTTTT. The full variable domain, its missing parts supplied by reference TRBV5-1 and TRBJ2-2, is KAGVTQTPRYLIKTRGQQVTLSCSPISGHRSVSWYQQTPGQGLQFLFEYFSETQRNKGNFPGRFSGRQFSNSRSEMNVSTLELGDSALYLCASSLLSGPRGTGELFFGEGSRLTVL.

The CDR3 protein is CASSWRQVGGGGYTF. The CDR3 coding sequence is TGTGCCAGCAGCTGGAGACAGGTGGGAGGTGGTGGCTACACCTTC. The genes are TRBV5-4 and TRBJ1-2, with D possibly matching TRBD1 (6 bases). The germline V gene has CDR1 SGHNT and CDR2 YYREEE (reference sequence). Trimming took off 3 bases at V and 7 bases at J, with 19 bases between the two ends. The CDR3 has 15 residues.

The chain has TRBV19 and TRBJ1-2, with a weak D call TRBD1 (6 bases). CDR3 size: 16 residues. The V end lost 5 bases, the J end lost 1 base, and 17 bases lay between the germline ends. Germline V gene lookup returns CDR1 LNHDA and CDR2 SQIVND (reference sequence). The CDR3 nucleotides are TGTGCCAGTAGTCAACAGGGTCAAGAGCTTAACTATGGCTACACCTTC. This codes for CASSQQGQELNYGYTF.

This clone was counted only a few times. This chain uses TRBV2 with TRBJ1-5; TRBD1 agrees at 12 bases. From germline, CDR1 is SNHLY and CDR2 FYNNEI. Losses at the gene ends were 7 bases for V and 5 bases for J; bases not matched to a gene: 3. This CDR3 has 14 residues. Here the CDR3 reads CASTGTGGDQPQHF. The CDR3 DNA reads TGTGCCAGCACTGGGACAGGGGGCGATCAGCCCCAGCATTTT.